The 22 T cell receptor beta chains presented below share a single source sample, sequenced in a study of shared clonotypes between healthy human individuals. Measured with immunoSEQ multiplex PCR; TCRdb has only the in-frame clones, and not every one. The data contain 850,000 to 1,200,000 clones, about 70% of them singletons. The specimen sequenced was memory CD4+ T cells sorted from blood. Subset reported: CD45RA-negative fraction. The receptor source for this set is a man between 18 and 35 years old in good health.

This clone was detected ten times or more. The V gene is TRBV11-3, the J gene TRBJ1-1; D perhaps matches TRBD1 (5 bases). Trimming shortened V by 5 bases and J by 11 bases, and 18 bases separated the two germline ends. Germline V gene data show CDR1 as SGHNT and CDR2 as YENEEA. There are 13 residues in the CDR3. The CDR3 DNA is TGTGCCAGCAGCGCCGGGGGAGGGGCGCCTGCTTTCTTT. Translated, it gives CASSAGGGAPAFF.

For the CDR3, the DNA is TGTGCCAGCAGCAATGAAACAGGGGGCGGACTTGGCTACACCTTC. Translation gives CASSNETGGGLGYTF. The rearrangement joins TRBV5-8 to TRBJ1-2, with 9 bases matching TRBD1. Germline V gene sequence: CDR1 SGHTS, CDR2 YDEGEE. The length of the CDR3 is 15 residues. The J segment lost 7 bases and the V segment lost 4 bases, leaving 11 bases of the junction unmatched.

Only a few counts were recorded for this clone. V and J are TRBV11-2 and TRBJ2-7, with a possible D match to TRBD2 (6 bases). The CDR3 consists of 15 residues. V shed 8 bases and J shed 1 base, with 18 bases lying between them. Germline CDR1 is SGHAT and CDR2 is FQNNGV. CDR3 DNA: TGTGCCAGCTGTCCCAGGGAGGCTGCGTCCTACGAGCAGTACTTC. Its protein is CASCPREAASYEQYF.

On this clone: The sample contains more than one DNA sequence encoding this CDR3. V is TRBV5-1 and J is TRBJ2-2; D is perhaps TRBD1 (5 bases). V lost 0 bases, J lost 4 bases, and 10 bases lay in between. The CDR3 has 15 residues. The V gene's germline CDR1 is SGHRS and CDR2 YFSETQ. Here the CDR3 DNA reads TGCGCCAGCAGCTTGGAGGGGCTGAGCACCGGGGAGCTGTTTTTT. This gives the protein CASSLEGLSTGELFF.

The chain employs TRBV28 and TRBJ2-5; no clear D. The end of the DNA aligns better with TRBJ2-7, so the J call may be wrong. The CDR3 is 11 residues long. Germline-derived CDR1 and CDR2 are MDHEN and SYDVKM. The CDR3 spells CASNGYYEQYF. The CDR3 region has the DNA TGTGCCAGCAACGGCTACTACGAGCAGTACTTC.

V gene TRBV7-8 combines with J gene TRBJ2-7, with D perhaps matching TRBD1 (7 bases). This CDR3 region has 12 residues. Germline-derived CDR1 and CDR2 are SGHVS and FQNEAQ. The CDR3: CGGTPTGSEQYF. The CDR3 DNA is TGTGGCGGGACTCCGACAGGGTCCGAGCAGTACTTC.

On this clone itself: Other DNA sequences in this sample translate to the same CDR3. The V gene is TRBV27, the J gene TRBJ2-7; D is unclear. This CDR3 region has 13 residues. V dropped 7 bases and J dropped 0 bases, with 10 bases sitting between them. The V gene's germline CDR1 is MNHEY and CDR2 SMNVEV (reference sequence). The CDR3 sequence is CASKVPNSYEQYF. Here the CDR3 DNA reads TGTGCCAGCAAGGTTCCTAACTCCTACGAGCAGTACTTC.

This clone was counted a few times. The sample holds other DNA sequences that translate to the same CDR3. The chain recombines TRBV18 with TRBJ1-1; D not resolved. Trimming took off 4 bases at V and 1 base at J, with 7 bases between the two ends. This CDR3 region has 13 residues. From germline, CDR1 is KGHSH and CDR2 LQKENI. CDR3 bases: TGTGCCAGCTCACGCGAGGGGAACACTGAAGCTTTCTTT. It encodes CASSREGNTEAFF.

As DNA, the CDR3 is TGTGCCAGCAGTGAAATACGGGGGCGCCCAGATACGCAGTATTTT. Residues: CASSEIRGRPDTQYF. The genes are TRBV6-1 and TRBJ2-3; D possibly uses TRBD1 or TRBD2 (6 bases each). The germline V and J ends were trimmed by 2 bases and 4 bases, with 13 bases remaining between them. Germline CDR1 is MNHNS and CDR2 is SASEGT. The CDR3 is 15 residues long.

The chain employs TRBV4-1 and TRBJ2-5, with D tentatively TRBD2 (7 bases). The V end lost 4 bases, the J end lost 2 bases, and 14 bases lay between the germline ends. Germline V lookup: CDR1 MGHRA, CDR2 YSYEKL. This CDR3 has 15 amino acids. This CDR3 is CASSPPGGGQETQYF. The CDR3 DNA sequence: TGCGCCAGCAGCCCCCCGGGGGGCGGGCAAGAGACCCAGTACTTC.

This chain uses TRBV29-1 with TRBJ2-3; 9 positions match TRBD2. Trimming at V came to 3 bases and at J to 2 bases, leaving 3 bases not matched to a gene. The CDR3 extends over 14 amino acids. CDR1 and CDR2 (germline): SQVTM, ANQGSEA. CDR3 DNA sequence: TGCAGCGTTGAGTCTAGCGGGAACACAGATACGCAGTATTTT. It yields the protein CSVESSGNTDTQYF.

This chain uses TRBV6-1 with TRBJ2-1, with D unclear. This CDR3 spans 12 amino acids. Trimming shortened V by 9 bases and J by 0 bases, and 6 bases separated the two germline ends. Germline assignment: CDR1 MNHNS and CDR2 SASEGT. The DNA for the CDR3 is TGTGCCAGTCAAAACTCCTACAATGAGCAGTTCTTC. It translates to CASQNSYNEQFF.

Details on this clone: The junction does not match germline at one end; this may be a read error. The chain recombines TRBV7-7 with TRBJ2-3, with D perhaps TRBD2 (6 bases). Germline CDR1 and CDR2: SSHAT and FNYEAQ (reference sequence). The CDR3 covers 16 residues. The CDR3: CASRQRECIYTDTQYF. CDR3 DNA: TGTGCTAGCAGGCAACGGGAGTGTATCTACACAGATACGCAGTATTTT.

This sequence joins TRBV6-5 and TRBJ2-7; D remains ambiguous. The CDR3 length is 15 residues. The germline V gene has CDR1 MNHEY and CDR2 SVGAGI. Deletions cut 0 bases from V and 3 bases from J, with 12 bases between. CDR3 residues: CASSYSGSASYEQYF. CDR3 DNA: TGTGCCAGCAGTTACTCGGGCAGCGCAAGCTACGAGCAGTACTTC.

V gene TRBV4-1 combines with J gene TRBJ2-6, with 14 bases lining up with TRBD2. Trimming removed 4 bases from V and 4 bases from J; junction bases left unmatched: 6. CDR3 size: 18 residues. Looked up from germline, CDR1 is MGHRA and CDR2 is YSYEKL. The CDR3 sequence: CASSPGTSGRLGANVLTF. In DNA form, the CDR3 reads TGCGCCAGCAGCCCCGGGACTAGCGGGAGATTGGGGGCCAACGTCCTGACTTTC.

The chain has TRBV30 and TRBJ2-5; 12 bases align to TRBD2. The J call is doubtful: the DNA matches TRBJ2-7 better. The CDR3 loop spans 14 amino acids. Germline V gives CDR1 GTSNPN, CDR2 SVGIG (reference sequence). The CDR3 sequence is CAWSVSSGGAEQYF. CDR3 DNA: TGTGCCTGGAGTGTGTCTAGCGGGGGGGCCGAGCAGTACTTC.

The V and J genes are TRBV5-1 and TRBJ2-4; the D gene is possibly TRBD2 (5 bases). The CDR3 covers 13 residues. The germline V gene has CDR1 SGHRS and CDR2 YFSETQ. Trimming left V 2 bases short and J 4 bases short, with 7 bases between. The CDR3 DNA sequence: TGCGCCAGCAGCTTACCGGGGAAAAACATTCAGTACTTC. This sequence encodes CASSLPGKNIQYF.

The chain joins TRBV29-1 to TRBJ2-3, with 8 bases identical to TRBD2. CDR1 is SQVTM, CDR2 ANQGSEA, per germline. This CDR3 comprises 13 residues. J lost 5 bases, V lost 4 bases, and 5 bases had no gene match. In DNA, the CDR3 is TGCAGCGTTGGACCGGGAGGGTTAGATACGCAGTATTTT. Protein product: CSVGPGGLDTQYF.

J is TRBJ1-6 and V is TRBV2; D is unresolved. Germline V CDR1 and CDR2: SNHLY, FYNNEI. The length of the CDR3 is 12 residues. V lost 0 bases and J lost 14, with 8 bases in between. The CDR3 region has the DNA TGTGCCAGCAGTGAAGCGTGGGGAACCCTCCACTTT. This translates into CASSEAWGTLHF.

The chain has TRBV7-2 and TRBJ1-1, with a tentative D call TRBD1 (6 bases). Per germline, CDR1 SGHTA and CDR2 FQGNSA. V was cut by 0 bases and J by 11 bases, with 13 bases left in between. There are 13 residues in the CDR3. The CDR3 region is CASSLAARGEAFF. In DNA form, the CDR3 reads TGTGCCAGCAGCTTAGCTGCAAGGGGGGAGGCTTTCTTT.

The chain has TRBV5-4 and TRBJ1-1, with D possibly matching TRBD1 (6 bases). The V gene lost 4 bases and the J gene lost 6 bases, with 22 bases spanning the gap. The CDR3 has 16 amino acids. Germline values: CDR1 SGHNT, CDR2 YYREEE (reference sequence). The CDR3 spells CASSKGQSKEVAEAFF. The DNA of the CDR3 is TGTGCCAGCAGCAAAGGACAGAGTAAAGAAGTAGCTGAAGCTTTCTTT.

Notes on this clone: The sample has other DNA sequences that encode this CDR3 too. This chain joins TRBV11-3 and TRBJ1-1; D gene uncertain. This CDR3 region has 13 residues. In germline, CDR1 is SGHNT, CDR2 YENEEA. V dropped 1 base and J dropped 2 bases, with 5 bases sitting between them. CDR3 bases: TGTGCCAGCAGCTTAGGTGTTAACACTGAAGCTTTCTTT. Translation: CASSLGVNTEAFF.